The clone carrying this TCR beta chain was detected many times. Its antigen remains unknown. The data stem from a study of spatial heterogeneity in lung cancer. Study summary: The average appearance count of each unique TCR and UMI combination in raw reads was more than 8.5.

Time point denoted: sample taken at primary tumor resection. 72 TRACERx patients with early, untreated non-small cell lung cancer donated samples. Deletions cut 0 bases from V and 2 bases from J, with 8 bases between. The CDR3 loop spans 14 amino acids. Germline CDR1 reads WSHSY; CDR2 reads SAAADI. TCRdb re-called the 5' RACE reads through MiXCR, storing one row per CDR3 protein. The table has under 14,000 distinct CDR3 sequences, over 6% seen once. General study findings and limits: Ubiquitous expanded tumor TCRs appeared in blood more at resection than follow-up.

The chain couples TRBV10-2 to TRBJ2-7, with D perhaps matching TRBD1 or TRBD2 (5 bases each). Sequenced material: PBMCs, taken at surgery. The TCR sequence derives from a male donor with early-stage non-small cell lung cancer. CDR3 nucleotides: TGCGCCAGCAGTGAGTCGTGGGGACCCTACGAGCAGTACTTC. Its translation: CASSESWGPYEQYF.